This T cell receptor beta chain was recovered during a study of blood T cell repertoires in COVID-19. Study processing details: Counts of nucleated cells, estimated from reference gene primer amplification, were obtained. TCRdb keeps only in-frame clones here, not all; method: immunoSEQ multiplex PCR. Clonal size and the V and J genes are those of that table, whereas D and trimming came from the DNA. The sample holds roughly 300,000 clones, roughly 83% seen once. CDR3 length: 16 amino acids. Per the germline V gene, CDR1 is SEHNR and CDR2 is FQNEAQ (reference sequence). After removal of 2 bases from V and 4 bases from J, the junction contained 9 bases not matched to a gene.

Sequencing was performed on peripheral blood. The chain recombines TRBV7-9 with TRBJ2-5; 8 bases are shared with TRBD2. The sequence was obtained from a human donor with COVID-19, enrolled during active disease. The donor label of this sample is uncertain. The CDR3 here is CASSLSSGRGRETQYF. The CDR3 nucleotides are TGTGCCAGCAGCTTATCGAGCGGGAGAGGAAGAGAGACCCAGTACTTC.